Shown below are 4 T cell receptor beta chains from a single sample sequenced in a study of identical twins (dated by TCRdb to between 2015 and 2016). The library was obtained by 5' RACE. TCRdb shows the sequencer as Illumina HiSeq 2000. The public reads were reprocessed in TCRdb via fastp at Q25 and MiXCR, keeping in-frame beta chains. Rows are combined by CDR3 protein, so each entry shows the most common genes and DNA. This sample comprises 1,800,000 or so distinct CDR3 sequences, more than 30% of them detected only once. The ten largest clones capture under 0.35% of the sample. Material: cord blood. The receptor set was obtained from a newborn girl in good health.

The chain combines TRBV7-9 with TRBJ2-4; D might be TRBD2 (6 bases). In germline, CDR1 is SEHNR, CDR2 FQNEAQ (reference sequence). CDR3 length equals 18 residues. Trimming left V 7 bases short and J 3 bases short, with 25 bases between. CDR3 region: CASTLSPYRTGVKNIQYF. CDR3 coding DNA: TGTGCCAGCACCCTTAGCCCGTATCGAACGGGGGTCAAAAACATTCAGTACTTC.

The chain combines TRBV21-1 with TRBJ1-6. TRBV21-1 is described as a pseudogene. The CDR3 has 16 amino acids. CDR3 residues: CASSKDGSSYNSPLHF. The CDR3 nucleotides are TGTGCCAGCAGCAAAGACGGGAGCTCCTATAATTCACCCCTCCACTTT.

This clonotype was seen more than once but under ten times. This chain connects TRBV12-3 or TRBV12-4 to TRBJ2-3; no firm D call. Trimming took 3 bases from V and 3 from J, leaving 13 bases between them. The CDR3 sequence is 15 residues long. CDR3 region: CASSFGELGTDTQYF. For the CDR3, the DNA is TGTGCCAGCAGTTTTGGAGAACTGGGGACAGATACGCAGTATTTT.

The chain carries TRBV10-3 and TRBJ1-2; 7 nucleotides agree with TRBD1. CDR3 length equals 13 residues. Germline V lookup: CDR1 ENHRY, CDR2 SYGVKD. The trim removed 3 bases at V and 5 bases at J, leaving 3 bases unmatched. The DNA for the CDR3 is TGTGCCATCAGTGACGAGGGGGCGTATGGCTACACCTTC. As protein: CAISDEGAYGYTF.